This passage covers 15 T cell receptor beta chains from one sample sequenced in a study of cytomegalovirus exposure and HLA in healthy donors. With 60 Vbeta and 13 Jbeta primers, the PCR was carried out. Sequencing used immunoSEQ multiplex PCR; TCRdb keeps in-frame clones, though not all of them. The sample lists some 180,000 clones, less than 90% occurring once. The specimen sequenced was PBMCs. The receptors come from a girl aged 5-17 years in good health and CMV-seropositive.

The J gene is TRBJ2-1, the V gene TRBV7-6, with D possibly being TRBD2 (6 bases). This CDR3 region has 13 residues. V shed 6 bases and J shed 4 bases, with 10 bases lying between them. Germline V gives CDR1 SGHVS, CDR2 FNYEAQ. The CDR3 DNA is TGTGCCAGCAGGGACGGGACTTACAATGAGCAGTTCTTC. This encodes CASRDGTYNEQFF.

V usage is TRBV18 and J usage is TRBJ1-4, with TRBD1 as a possible D gene (5 bases). V was cut by 3 bases and J by 4 bases, with 12 bases left in between. Germline lookup yields CDR1 KGHSH and CDR2 LQKENI. CDR3 size: 15 residues. The CDR3: CASSPQTDFNEKLFF. CDR3 in DNA: TGTGCCAGCTCACCCCAGACAGACTTTAATGAAAAACTGTTTTTT. The variable domain in full, with the rest retrieved from reference TRBV18 and TRBJ1-4, is NAGVMQNPRHLVRRRGQEARLRCSPMKGHSHVYWYRQLPEEGLKFMVYLQKENIIDESGMPKERFSAEFPKEGPSILRIQQVVRGDSAAYFCASSPQTDFNEKLFFGSGTQLSVL.

The chain employs TRBV5-8 and TRBJ1-1; D might be TRBD1 (6 bases). CDR3 length: 17 residues. V lost 2 bases and J lost 0, with 17 bases in between. The V gene's germline CDR1 is SGHTS and CDR2 YDEGEE. The CDR3 here is CASSLFTGTSMNTEAFF. The CDR3 DNA follows: TGTGCCAGCAGCTTATTTACAGGGACGTCGATGAACACTGAAGCTTTCTTT.

In this sample, this clone turned up once. The chain uses TRBV29-1 and TRBJ2-7; possible D gene TRBD2, 6 bases. The germline V gene has CDR1 SQVTM and CDR2 ANQGSEA. Trimming cost V 7 bases and J 0 bases, with 16 bases left between them. This CDR3 has 14 amino acids. CDR3 in DNA: TGCAGCGGGGGGTGGAGTAGCGGCTCCTACGAGCAGTACTTC. Amino acid sequence: CSGGWSSGSYEQYF.

In its sample, this clone was seen a few times. This rearrangement joins TRBV11-2 to TRBJ2-5, with D possibly being TRBD1 (6 bases). The CDR3 is 14 residues long. From germline, CDR1 is SGHAT and CDR2 FQNNGV. V lost 2 bases and J 5 bases, leaving 12 bases between the germline ends. The CDR3 region is CASSLPQGRETQYF. CDR3 DNA sequence: TGTGCCAGCAGCTTACCACAGGGTCGGGAGACCCAGTACTTC.

A note on this clone: The germline gene is not matched at one end of the junction; a read error may be the cause. This same CDR3 is encoded by further DNA sequences in the sample. The chain couples TRBV30 to TRBJ1-1; 7 bases agree with TRBD1. CDR1 and CDR2 (germline): GTSNPN, SVGIG (reference sequence). CDR3 size: 13 residues. This chain's CDR3 is CAWSVAGGTEAFF. The CDR3 DNA reads as TGCGCCTGGAGTGTCGCAGGGGGCACTGAAGCTTTCTTT.

This chain connects TRBV6-5 to TRBJ2-7, with D possibly matching TRBD2 (5 bases). Germline assignment: CDR1 MNHEY and CDR2 SVGAGI. This CDR3 contains 15 residues. The V end was cut by 6 bases, the J end by 5 bases, with 20 bases between. The CDR3, as DNA: TGTGCCAGCAGCGCACCCGGGATCCTGGGTGACGAGCAGTACTTC. The encoded protein is CASSAPGILGDEQYF.

The chain couples TRBV19 to TRBJ2-2; TRBD1 agrees at 8 bases. This CDR3 region has 16 residues. From germline, CDR1 is LNHDA and CDR2 SQIVND (reference sequence). The V and J ends lost 5 bases and 5 bases, in that order; junction bases with no gene match: 10. The CDR3 here is CASSGPGQGTTGELFF. The CDR3 DNA sequence: TGTGCCAGTAGTGGGCCAGGACAGGGAACGACCGGGGAGCTGTTTTTT.

The chain is built from TRBV4-2 and TRBJ2-7, with D perhaps matching TRBD2 (6 bases). The germline gives CDR1 LGHNA, CDR2 YNFKEQ. Trimming pared 4 bases from V and 0 bases from J, leaving 16 bases between. The CDR3 sequence is 16 residues long. The CDR3: CASSRPGAEISYEQYF. CDR3 DNA sequence: TGTGCCAGCAGCCGCCCGGGAGCGGAGATCTCCTACGAGCAGTACTTC.

The gene calls are TRBV5-4 and TRBJ1-1; 8 bases align to TRBD1. Germline lookup yields CDR1 SGHNT and CDR2 YYREEE (reference sequence). The CDR3 sequence is 13 residues long. Unmatched junction bases numbered 2, after V lost 3 bases and J lost 4 bases. CDR3: CASSSTGGTEAFF. The CDR3 DNA follows: TGTGCCAGCAGCTCCACAGGGGGCACTGAAGCTTTCTTT.

V usage is TRBV7-2 and J usage is TRBJ1-3; D is uncertain. V lost 2 bases and J lost 0, with 20 bases in between. CDR1 is SGHTA and CDR2 is FQGNSA in the germline V gene. The CDR3 contains 19 residues. The CDR3 loop reads CASSLSGRRATSSGNTIYF. CDR3 nucleotides: TGTGCCAGCAGCTTAAGCGGACGTAGGGCCACAAGCTCTGGAAACACCATATATTTT.

This chain connects TRBV2 to TRBJ2-3; TRBD2 matches 10 bases. Losses at the gene ends were 0 bases for V and 7 bases for J; bases not matched to a gene: 4. The CDR3 is 15 residues long. Germline lookup yields CDR1 SNHLY and CDR2 FYNNEI. CDR3 in amino acids: CASSEAGTSAYTQYF. The DNA of the CDR3 is TGTGCCAGCAGTGAAGCGGGGACTAGCGCATATACGCAGTATTTT.

The chain carries TRBV19 and TRBJ1-5; 7 nucleotides line up with TRBD1. Germline lookup yields CDR1 LNHDA and CDR2 SQIVND (reference sequence). CDR3 length: 14 amino acids. V shed 4 bases and J 5 bases; nucleotides not matched to a gene: 5. The CDR3 region is CASSTGDSHQPQHF. The CDR3 nucleotides read TGTGCCAGTAGTACCGGGGACAGTCATCAGCCCCAGCATTTT.

The rearrangement links TRBV4-3 to TRBJ2-7, with 7 bases fitting TRBD2. This CDR3 is 16 amino acids long. The germline V gene has CDR1 LGHNA and CDR2 YSLEER. V gave up 2 bases and J gave up 5 bases; unmatched junction bases: 12. CDR3 coding DNA: TGCGCCAGCAGCCAACGTCTCGGGACTACCTTTGACGAGCAGTACTTC. Translation gives CASSQRLGTTFDEQYF.

For the CDR3, the DNA is TGTGCCAGCAGTTTAGCCCCGCGGGGGTACGAGCAGTACTTC. Protein product: CASSLAPRGYEQYF. This chain uses TRBV27 with TRBJ2-7; 7 bases agree with TRBD2. This CDR3 has 14 amino acids. V shed 2 bases, J shed 4 bases, and the junction held 5 bases outside the gene matches. Per germline, CDR1 MNHEY and CDR2 SMNVEV (reference sequence).